A selection of T cell receptor beta chains follows, all from one sample in a study of blood T cell repertoires in COVID-19. Profiled with immunoSEQ multiplex PCR; TCRdb holds only in-frame clones, not every one. The sample consists of tens of thousands of clones, about four fifths of them appearing once. Specimen: peripheral blood. Receptor source: an older man with acute or convalescent COVID-19. Both conserved end residues are part of each CDR3. Each record gives: clone size, J gene, V gene, D gene, CDR3 DNA, CDR3 protein. A D gene is named only where the DNA matches it firmly. A row's size may be missing; if present it is once, few, many or a size class.

abundance: .
j_gene: TRBJ1-3
v_gene: TRBV10-3
d_gene: TRBD1
CDR3nt: TGTGCCATCTGGGACAGGGCCTTGGGAAACACCATATATTTT
CDR3aa: CAIWDRALGNTIYF

abundance: .
j_gene: TRBJ2-1
v_gene: TRBV4-2
d_gene: TRBD2
CDR3nt: TGTGCCAGCAGCTCCCCGGGACTAGCGGACAATGAGCAGTTCTTC
CDR3aa: CASSSPGLADNEQFF

abundance: .
j_gene: TRBJ2-1
v_gene: TRBV19
d_gene: TRBD1
CDR3nt: TGTGCCAGTAGTATCCAGGGGGCAGGGGCGAGCAATGAGCAGTTCTTC
CDR3aa: CASSIQGAGASNEQFF

abundance: .
j_gene: TRBJ1-1
v_gene: TRBV3-1/TRBV3-2
d_gene: .
CDR3nt: TGTGCCAGCAGCCAACAGGACAGCTTGAACACTGAAGCTTTCTTT
CDR3aa: CASSQQDSLNTEAFF

abundance: .
j_gene: TRBJ2-5
v_gene: TRBV6-5
d_gene: TRBD1
CDR3nt: TGTGCCAGCAGGCCCGACAGGGGGAAAGGGGAGACCCAGTACTTC
CDR3aa: CASRPDRGKGETQYF

abundance: .
j_gene: TRBJ1-4
v_gene: TRBV13
d_gene: TRBD1
CDR3nt: TGTGCCAGCAGCCCCCGGACAGGCTTTAATGAAAAACTGTTTTTT
CDR3aa: CASSPRTGFNEKLFF

abundance: .
j_gene: TRBJ2-3
v_gene: TRBV7-2
d_gene: TRBD1
CDR3nt: TGTGCCAGCAGTATGGACAGGGGGACAGATACGCAGTATTTT
CDR3aa: CASSMDRGTDTQYF

abundance: .
j_gene: TRBJ2-1
v_gene: TRBV6-5
d_gene: .
CDR3nt: TGTGCCAGCAGTCCGGCGGTCTGGTACAATGAGCAGTTCTTC
CDR3aa: CASSPAVWYNEQFF

abundance: .
j_gene: TRBJ2-3
v_gene: TRBV6-5
d_gene: .
CDR3nt: TGTGCCAGCAGGAACAGGGCTTGGGGCACAGATACGCAGTATTTT
CDR3aa: CASRNRAWGTDTQYF

abundance: .
j_gene: TRBJ2-3
v_gene: TRBV10-1
d_gene: .
CDR3nt: TGCGCCAGCAGTGAGTGGCCTAGTACGTCGGATACGCAGTATTTT
CDR3aa: CASSEWPSTSDTQYF

abundance: few
j_gene: TRBJ2-3
v_gene: TRBV27
d_gene: .
CDR3nt: TGTGCCAGCAGTTTTTTCGGGACAGATACGCAGTATTTT
CDR3aa: CASSFFGTDTQYF

abundance: .
j_gene: TRBJ1-2
v_gene: TRBV19
d_gene: .
CDR3nt: TGTGCCAGTAGTGGGTCTCGCAGGGGACAATTTAACTATGGCTACACCTTC
CDR3aa: CASSGSRRGQFNYGYTF

abundance: .
j_gene: TRBJ2-5
v_gene: TRBV5-6
d_gene: .
CDR3nt: TGTGCCAGCAGCCTGGCGTACCAAGAGACCCAGTACTTC
CDR3aa: CASSLAYQETQYF

abundance: .
j_gene: TRBJ1-1
v_gene: TRBV5-4
d_gene: TRBD1
CDR3nt: TGTGCCAGCAGCATCGGGACAGGGGACCGAGCTTTCTTT
CDR3aa: CASSIGTGDRAFF

abundance: .
j_gene: TRBJ1-5
v_gene: TRBV11-2
d_gene: .
CDR3nt: TGTGCCAGCAGCTGGAATCGCGACAGGAATCAGCCCCAGCATTTT
CDR3aa: CASSWNRDRNQPQHF

abundance: .
j_gene: TRBJ1-3
v_gene: TRBV9
d_gene: TRBD1
CDR3nt: TGTGCCAGCAGCGCGGGACAGGGGAACGGAAACACCATATATTTT
CDR3aa: CASSAGQGNGNTIYF

abundance: .
j_gene: TRBJ1-1
v_gene: TRBV4-1
d_gene: .
CDR3nt: TGCGCCAGCAGCCAAGAAGGGTATCGGGGGATGAACACTGAAGCTTTCTTT
CDR3aa: CASSQEGYRGMNTEAFF

abundance: few
j_gene: TRBJ2-6
v_gene: TRBV6-5
d_gene: .
CDR3nt: TGTGCCAGCAGTTACCAGGGTGGCTCTGGGGCCAACGTCCTGACTTTC
CDR3aa: CASSYQGGSGANVLTF

abundance: few
j_gene: TRBJ2-3
v_gene: TRBV2
d_gene: .
CDR3nt: TGTGCCAGCAGTGAAGCCGTCGACTCGGCGGATACGCAGTATTTT
CDR3aa: CASSEAVDSADTQYF

abundance: .
j_gene: TRBJ2-1
v_gene: TRBV24-1
d_gene: .
CDR3nt: TGTGCCACCAGTGCTCTCAATGAGCAGTTCTTC
CDR3aa: CATSALNEQFF

abundance: .
j_gene: TRBJ1-3
v_gene: TRBV7-9
d_gene: .
CDR3nt: TGTGCCAGCAGCACCACGACAGGTCCCTCTGGAAACACCATATATTTT
CDR3aa: CASSTTTGPSGNTIYF

abundance: .
j_gene: TRBJ2-5
v_gene: TRBV16
d_gene: .
CDR3nt: TGTGCCAGCAGCCAGTACGGCGGGACGGAGACCCAGTACTTC
CDR3aa: CASSQYGGTETQYF

abundance: .
j_gene: TRBJ2-1
v_gene: TRBV6-4
d_gene: TRBD2
CDR3nt: TGTGAACTAGCGGGTAACTACAATGAGCAGTTCTTC
CDR3aa: CELAGNYNEQFF

abundance: few
j_gene: TRBJ2-1
v_gene: TRBV27
d_gene: TRBD2
CDR3nt: TGTGCCAGCAGTTTATCAGGGGCGGGAGGGCTTCCAGTCAATGAGCAGTTCTTC
CDR3aa: CASSLSGAGGLPVNEQFF